What follows is one T cell receptor beta chain and its context. This clone was picked up a small number of times. The antigen it recognizes is unknown. Base qualities were left out, and no much larger clone turns up one base away. V is pruned by 5 bases and J by 7 bases, leaving 10 bases of the junction without a gene match. The CDR3 starts with the cysteine, ends with the phenylalanine, and has 15 residues. The sequence is cut down to CDR3 DNA, 45 bases in frame from base 1. CDR1 and CDR2 are read off the germline V gene as SGHTA and FQGNSA. This specimen comes from a study of beta chain features in type 1 diabetes (dated by TCRdb to 2016 to 2018). Background for the entire study: No differences in mean age, gender distribution, total cell number or subset yield were found between patients and healthy donors. A total of under 120,000,000 sorted cells were examined across all samples, and RNA yield correlated strongly with the number of cells per subset. The study compared the TCRB repertoires of sorted circulating CD4+ T cell subsets in recently diagnosed type 1 diabetes patients with those in matched healthy donors. Regulatory and stem cell-like memory subsets were obtained from only 8 patients and roughly eight healthy donors, while naive and central memory subsets were obtained from all 28 donors. The paper's findings and limits, for the study overall: Shorter templates might be favored by PCR, yet because patient and control samples were amplified and corrected together, any such skew would affect both groups equally. Because cDNA rather than genomic DNA was sequenced, highly expressing activated cells could have been over-represented, although no difference in activation and CD3 levels was found between groups. HLA sub-analyses involved small numbers of individuals, so any influence of HLA type on TCRB rearrangement remained unresolved. Type 1 diabetes patients showed a moderate but significant shortening of TCRB CDR3 length in all four CD4+ subsets. Naive, central memory and regulatory TCRB repertoires appeared more similar among patients than among healthy donors. Fewer insertions and more nucleotide deletions at VDJ recombination sites were observed in patients with type 1 diabetes, implying thymic rearrangement abnormalities.

A single peripheral blood draw of 95 to 150 mL on average was collected from each donor into heparinised tubes. A BD FACSAria II was used to sort naive, central memory, regulatory and stem cell-like memory CD4+ T cells with a panel that included CD45RO, CCR7, CD25, CD127, CD95 and CD27. A purity above 95% was achieved for all sorted populations. PBMCs were isolated right away by Lymphoprep density gradient centrifugation and were stained directly, without culture. Samples were stained and sorted in pairs, with one healthy donor and one patient per experiment, so that batch effects were minimized. The High Capacity cDNA Reverse Transcription Kit was used to reverse transcribe all of the isolated RNA, meaning that expressed TCRB transcripts were what got sequenced. Naive, central memory and regulatory T cell samples underwent deep immunoSEQ sequencing, averaging roughly 3.5 million total reads per sample. After sorted cells were lysed in RLT buffer, RNA was extracted with DNase-treated RNeasy Micro or Mini kits, with the choice depending on cell number. Each cell subset was processed on its own to prevent cross-contamination, while patient and healthy donor samples were processed together. TCRB sequences were amplified from cDNA with the immunoSEQ multiplex PCR, producing 87-bp fragments spanning the CDR3 region. Amplicons were sequenced on the Illumina HiSeq platform. The original pipeline was this. Synthetic template baselines were used to correct PCR bias computationally, reads within Hamming distance 2 were collapsed, and singletons that could not be merged were discarded. Reads were aligned to IMGT to assign V, D and J genes, CDR3 length, and insertions or deletions at six rearrangement sites. Clonotype counts were normalized to sorted cell number within each subset before computing true diversity and Gini coefficients with the tcR R package. Repertoire sharing was quantified using the overlap coefficient calculated on TCRB nucleotide sequences. The table was pulled from immuneACCESS by TCRdb, which kept in-frame rearrangements only. Such tables lose some clones; where checked, under half of the loss comes from unresolved V genes, and the rest has no known cause. V and J calls and clone size are those listed in that table; D and trimming were worked out from the DNA. The sample table shows 140,000 to 150,000 clones, and 40% to 55% are seen once. The top ten constitute roughly 0.42% of the sample.

This chain joins TRBV7-2 to TRBJ1-2; TRBD1 aligns with 10 central bases. The sequenced sample was Tregs from blood. The label giving this sample's cell subset or site can be read as: regulatory CD4+ T cells. The sequence was collected from a man between 18 and 35 years old in good health. The CDR3 amino acid sequence is: CASSPRDRGLGGYTF. The nucleotide sequence reads as follows: TGTGCCAGCAGCCCCCGGGACAGGGGCCTGGGTGGCTACACCTTC.